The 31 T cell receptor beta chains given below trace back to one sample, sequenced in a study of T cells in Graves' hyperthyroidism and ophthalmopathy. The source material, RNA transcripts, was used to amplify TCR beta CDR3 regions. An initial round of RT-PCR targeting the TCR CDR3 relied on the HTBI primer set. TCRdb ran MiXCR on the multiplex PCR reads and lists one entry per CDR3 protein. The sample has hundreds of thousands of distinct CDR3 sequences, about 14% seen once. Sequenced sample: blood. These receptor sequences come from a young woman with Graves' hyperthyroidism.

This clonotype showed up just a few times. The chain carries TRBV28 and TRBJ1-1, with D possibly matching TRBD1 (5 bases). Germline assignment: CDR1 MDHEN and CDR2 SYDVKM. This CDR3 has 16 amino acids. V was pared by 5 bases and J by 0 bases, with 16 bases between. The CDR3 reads CASSDPVRTMNTEAFF. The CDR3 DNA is TGTGCCAGCAGTGACCCGGTCCGGACAATGAACACTGAAGCTTTCTTT.

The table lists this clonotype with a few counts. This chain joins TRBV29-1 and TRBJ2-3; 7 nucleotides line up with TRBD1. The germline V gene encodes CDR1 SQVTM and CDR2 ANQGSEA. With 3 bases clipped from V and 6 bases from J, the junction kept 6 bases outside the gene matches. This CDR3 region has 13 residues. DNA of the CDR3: TGCAGCGTTGACCCACAGGGGTTGGATACGCAGTATTTT. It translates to CSVDPQGLDTQYF.

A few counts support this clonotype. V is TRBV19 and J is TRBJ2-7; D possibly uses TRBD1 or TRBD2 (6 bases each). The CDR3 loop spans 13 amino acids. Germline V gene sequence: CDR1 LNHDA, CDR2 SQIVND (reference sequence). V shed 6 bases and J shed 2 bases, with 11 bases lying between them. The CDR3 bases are TGTGCCAGTAGGGAGGGGACAACCTACGAGCAGTACTTC. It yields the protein CASREGTTYEQYF.

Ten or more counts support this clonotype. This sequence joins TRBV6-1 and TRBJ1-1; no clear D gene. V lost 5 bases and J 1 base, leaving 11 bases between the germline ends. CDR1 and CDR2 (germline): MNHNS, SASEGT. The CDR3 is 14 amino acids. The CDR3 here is CASSYSGGNTEAFF. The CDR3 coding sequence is TGTGCCAGCAGTTACTCCGGCGGGAACACTGAAGCTTTCTTT.

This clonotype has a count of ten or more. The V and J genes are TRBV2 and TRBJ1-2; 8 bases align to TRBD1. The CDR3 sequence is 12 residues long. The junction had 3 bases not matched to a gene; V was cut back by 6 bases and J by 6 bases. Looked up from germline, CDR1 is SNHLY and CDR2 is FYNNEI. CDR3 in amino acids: CASRAGGHGYTF. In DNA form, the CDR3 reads TGTGCCAGCAGGGCAGGGGGCCATGGCTACACCTTC.

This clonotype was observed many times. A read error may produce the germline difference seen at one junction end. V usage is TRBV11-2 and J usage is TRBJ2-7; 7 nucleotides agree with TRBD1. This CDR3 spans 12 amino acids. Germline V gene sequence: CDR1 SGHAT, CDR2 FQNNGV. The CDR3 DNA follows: TGTGCCAACAGCTCGGGACAGCTCGAGCAGTACTTC. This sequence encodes CANSSGQLEQYF.

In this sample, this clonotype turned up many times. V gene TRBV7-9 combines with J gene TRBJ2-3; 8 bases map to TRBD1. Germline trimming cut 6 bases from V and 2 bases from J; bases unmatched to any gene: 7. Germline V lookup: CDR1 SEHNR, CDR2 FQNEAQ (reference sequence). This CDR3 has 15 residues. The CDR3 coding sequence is TGTGCCAGCAGTACCGGACAGGGCCCCACAGATACGCAGTATTTT. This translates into CASSTGQGPTDTQYF. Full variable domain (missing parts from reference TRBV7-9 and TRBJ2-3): DTGVSQNPRHKITKRGQNVTFRCDPISEHNRLYWYRQTLGQGPEFLTYFQNEAQLEKSRLLSDRFSAERPKGSFSTLEIQRTEQGDSAMYLCASSTGQGPTDTQYFGPGTRLTVL.

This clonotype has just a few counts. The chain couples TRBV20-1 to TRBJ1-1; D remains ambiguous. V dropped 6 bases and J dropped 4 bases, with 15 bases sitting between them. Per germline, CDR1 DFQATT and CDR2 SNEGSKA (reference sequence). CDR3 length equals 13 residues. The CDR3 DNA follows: TGCAGTGCCCTCAAGGTACCGGGCACTGAAGCTTTCTTT. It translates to CSALKVPGTEAFF.

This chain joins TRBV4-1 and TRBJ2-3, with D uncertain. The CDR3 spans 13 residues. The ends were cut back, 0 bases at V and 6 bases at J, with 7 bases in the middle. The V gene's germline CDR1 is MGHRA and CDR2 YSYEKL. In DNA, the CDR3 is TGCGCCAGCAGCCAAGAGTATGAGGATACGCAGTATTTT. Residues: CASSQEYEDTQYF.

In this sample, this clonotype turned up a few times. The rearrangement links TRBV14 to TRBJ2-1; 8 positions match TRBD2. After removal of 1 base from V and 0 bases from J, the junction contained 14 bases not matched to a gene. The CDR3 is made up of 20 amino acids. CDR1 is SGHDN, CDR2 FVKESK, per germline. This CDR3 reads CASSQVPKFLAGSSYNEQFF. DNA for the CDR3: TGTGCCAGCAGCCAAGTTCCAAAGTTCTTAGCGGGGAGCTCCTACAATGAGCAGTTCTTC. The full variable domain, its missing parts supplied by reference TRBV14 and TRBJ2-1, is EAGVTQFPSHSVIEKGQTVTLRCDPISGHDNLYWYRRVMGKEIKFLLHFVKESKQDESGMPNNRFLAERTGGTYSTLKVQPAELEDSGVYFCASSQVPKFLAGSSYNEQFFGPGTRLTVL.

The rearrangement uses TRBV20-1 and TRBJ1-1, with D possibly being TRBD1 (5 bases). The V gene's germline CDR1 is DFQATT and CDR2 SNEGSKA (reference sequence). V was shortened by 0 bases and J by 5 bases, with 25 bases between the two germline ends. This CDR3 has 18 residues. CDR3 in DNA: TGCAGTGCTAGAGATTTCAGTCCCCTCACTAAGGGGAGGACTGAAGCTTTCTTT. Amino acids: CSARDFSPLTKGRTEAFF.

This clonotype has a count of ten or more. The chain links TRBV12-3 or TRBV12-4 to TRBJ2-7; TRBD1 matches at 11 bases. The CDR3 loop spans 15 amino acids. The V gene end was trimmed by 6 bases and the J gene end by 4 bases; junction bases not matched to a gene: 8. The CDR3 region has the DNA TGTGCCAGCAGACCTGGGACAGGGGGTCGGTACGAGCAGTACTTC. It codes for CASRPGTGGRYEQYF.

As DNA, the CDR3 is TGTGCCAGTAGTATAGTGGACAGCTACGAGCAGTACTTC. Encoded protein: CASSIVDSYEQYF. V and J are TRBV19 and TRBJ2-7; TRBD1 might be the D (6 bases). Germline CDR1 and CDR2: LNHDA and SQIVND (reference sequence). This CDR3 is built from 13 residues. Trimming left V 1 base short and J 3 bases short, with 7 bases between.

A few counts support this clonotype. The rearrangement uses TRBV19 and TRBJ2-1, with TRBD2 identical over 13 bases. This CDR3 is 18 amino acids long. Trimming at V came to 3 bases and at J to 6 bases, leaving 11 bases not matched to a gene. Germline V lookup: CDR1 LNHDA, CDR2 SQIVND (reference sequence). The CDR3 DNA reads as TGTGCCAGTAGTATGGCCCGGACTAGCGGGAGTATGGGCAATGAGCAGTTCTTC. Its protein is CASSMARTSGSMGNEQFF.

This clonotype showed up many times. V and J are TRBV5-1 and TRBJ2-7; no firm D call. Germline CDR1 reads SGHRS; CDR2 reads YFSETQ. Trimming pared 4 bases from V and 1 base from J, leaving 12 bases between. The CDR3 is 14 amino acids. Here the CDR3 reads CASSPIAESYEQYF. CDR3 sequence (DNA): TGCGCCAGCAGCCCGATCGCCGAATCCTACGAGCAGTACTTC.

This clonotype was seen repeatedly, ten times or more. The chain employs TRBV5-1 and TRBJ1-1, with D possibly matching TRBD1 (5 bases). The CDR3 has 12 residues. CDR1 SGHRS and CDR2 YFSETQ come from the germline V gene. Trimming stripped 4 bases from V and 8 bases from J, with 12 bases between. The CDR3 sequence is CASSPEGREAFF. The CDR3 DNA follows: TGCGCCAGCAGCCCGGAGGGGAGGGAAGCTTTCTTT. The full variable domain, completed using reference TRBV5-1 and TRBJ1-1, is KAGVTQTPRYLIKTRGQQVTLSCSPISGHRSVSWYQQTPGQGLQFLFEYFSETQRNKGNFPGRFSGRQFSNSRSEMNVSTLELGDSALYLCASSPEGREAFFGQGTRLTVV.

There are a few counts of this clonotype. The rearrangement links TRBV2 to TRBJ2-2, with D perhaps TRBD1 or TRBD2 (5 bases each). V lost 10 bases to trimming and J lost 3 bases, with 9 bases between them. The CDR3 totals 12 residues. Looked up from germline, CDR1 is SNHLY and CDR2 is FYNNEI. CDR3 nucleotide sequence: TGTGCCATTCCGGGGCACACCGGGGAGCTGTTTTTT. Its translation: CAIPGHTGELFF.

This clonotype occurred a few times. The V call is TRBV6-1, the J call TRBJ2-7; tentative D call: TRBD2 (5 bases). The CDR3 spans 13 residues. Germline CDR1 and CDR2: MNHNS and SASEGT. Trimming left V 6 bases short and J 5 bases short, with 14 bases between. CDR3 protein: CASRSPGTNEQYF. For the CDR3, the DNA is TGTGCCAGCAGGTCGCCGGGAACGAACGAGCAGTACTTC.

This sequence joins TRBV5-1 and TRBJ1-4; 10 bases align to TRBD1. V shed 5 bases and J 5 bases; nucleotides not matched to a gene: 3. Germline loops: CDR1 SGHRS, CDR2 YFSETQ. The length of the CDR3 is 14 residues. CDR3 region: CASRVGQGNEKLFF. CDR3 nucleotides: TGCGCCAGCAGAGTGGGACAGGGGAATGAAAAACTGTTTTTT.

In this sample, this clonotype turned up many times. The CDR3 nucleotides are TGTGCCAGCAGTTACTCCAAGGTAGCGGGAGTCCACGAGCAGTACTTC. This codes for CASSYSKVAGVHEQYF. This chain uses TRBV6-2 or TRBV6-3 with TRBJ2-7; TRBD2 agrees at 9 bases. CDR1 and CDR2 from the germline V gene are MNHEY and SVGEGT. This CDR3 region has 16 residues. Losses at the gene ends were 0 bases for V and 5 bases for J; bases not matched to a gene: 8.

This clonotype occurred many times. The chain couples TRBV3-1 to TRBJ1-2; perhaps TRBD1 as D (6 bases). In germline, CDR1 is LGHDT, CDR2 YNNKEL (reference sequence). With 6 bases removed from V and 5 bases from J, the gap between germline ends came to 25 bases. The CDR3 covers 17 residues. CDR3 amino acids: CASRHRRGPERKYGYTF. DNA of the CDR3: TGTGCCAGCAGGCACCGGCGGGGGCCCGAGCGAAAATATGGCTACACCTTC.

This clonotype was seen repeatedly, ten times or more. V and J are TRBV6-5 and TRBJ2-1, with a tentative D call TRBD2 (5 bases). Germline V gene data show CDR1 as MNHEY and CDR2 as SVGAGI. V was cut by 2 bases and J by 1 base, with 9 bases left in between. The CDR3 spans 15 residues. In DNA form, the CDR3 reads TGTGCCAGCAGTTACGAGAGGGAGTCCTACAATGAGCAGTTCTTC. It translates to CASSYERESYNEQFF.

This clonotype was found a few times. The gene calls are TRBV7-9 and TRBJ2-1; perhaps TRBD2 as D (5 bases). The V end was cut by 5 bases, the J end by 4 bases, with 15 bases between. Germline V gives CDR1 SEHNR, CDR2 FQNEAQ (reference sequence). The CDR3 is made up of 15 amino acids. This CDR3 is CASSPSPLPYNEQFF. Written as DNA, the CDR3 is TGTGCCAGCAGCCCTAGCCCTCTACCTTACAATGAGCAGTTCTTC. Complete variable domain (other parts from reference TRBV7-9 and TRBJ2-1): DTGVSQNPRHKITKRGQNVTFRCDPISEHNRLYWYRQTLGQGPEFLTYFQNEAQLEKSRLLSDRFSAERPKGSFSTLEIQRTEQGDSAMYLCASSPSPLPYNEQFFGPGTRLTVL.

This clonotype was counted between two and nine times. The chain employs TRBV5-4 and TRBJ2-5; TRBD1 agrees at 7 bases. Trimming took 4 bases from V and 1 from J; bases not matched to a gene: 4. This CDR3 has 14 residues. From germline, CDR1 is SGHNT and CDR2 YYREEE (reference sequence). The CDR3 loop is CASSEGQTQETQYF. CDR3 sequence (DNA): TGTGCCAGCAGCGAGGGACAGACCCAAGAGACCCAGTACTTC.

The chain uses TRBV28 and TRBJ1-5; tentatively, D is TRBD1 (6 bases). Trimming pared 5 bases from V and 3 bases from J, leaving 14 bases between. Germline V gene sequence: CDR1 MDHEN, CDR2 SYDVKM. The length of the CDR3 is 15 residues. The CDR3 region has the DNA TGTGCCAGCAGTAGGCCCGACAGGCTCAATCAGCCCCAGCATTTT. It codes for CASSRPDRLNQPQHF.

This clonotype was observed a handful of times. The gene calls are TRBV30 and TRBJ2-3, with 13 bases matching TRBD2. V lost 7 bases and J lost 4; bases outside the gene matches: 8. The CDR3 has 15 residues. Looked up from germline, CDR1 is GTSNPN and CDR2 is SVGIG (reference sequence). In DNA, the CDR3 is TGTGCCTATCTACTAGCGGGAGGGCCCTCAGATACGCAGTATTTT. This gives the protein CAYLLAGGPSDTQYF.

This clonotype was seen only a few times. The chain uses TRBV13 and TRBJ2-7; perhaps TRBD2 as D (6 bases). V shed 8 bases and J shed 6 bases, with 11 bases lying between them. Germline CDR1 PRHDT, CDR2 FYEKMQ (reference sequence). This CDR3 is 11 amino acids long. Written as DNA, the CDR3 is TGTGCCAGCCACGGAGGGGCCGAGCAGTACTTC. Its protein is CASHGGAEQYF.

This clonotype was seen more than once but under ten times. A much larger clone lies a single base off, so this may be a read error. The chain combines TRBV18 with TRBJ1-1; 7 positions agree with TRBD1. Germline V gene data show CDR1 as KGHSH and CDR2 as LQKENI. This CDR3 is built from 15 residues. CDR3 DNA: TGTGCCAGCACACCTGACAGGGTTTCGGACACTGAAGCTTTCTTT. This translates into CASTPDRVSDTEAFF.

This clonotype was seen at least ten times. The CDR3, as DNA: TGTGCCAGCAGCTTAGCGGCGGGACAGGGGGCAGGAGGAGCTTTCTTT. Amino acid sequence: CASSLAAGQGAGGAFF. This sequence joins TRBV7-9 and TRBJ1-1; 12 nucleotides line up with TRBD1. V lost 0 bases, J lost 10 bases, and 9 bases stayed unmatched. This CDR3 region has 16 residues. The germline V gene encodes CDR1 SEHNR and CDR2 FQNEAQ (reference sequence).

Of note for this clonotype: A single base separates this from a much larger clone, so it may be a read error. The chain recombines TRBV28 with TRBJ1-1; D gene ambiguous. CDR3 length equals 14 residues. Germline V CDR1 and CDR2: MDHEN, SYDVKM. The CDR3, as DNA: TGTGCCAGCAGTTCACGGGGAATAAACACTGAAGCTTCCTTT. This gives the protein CASSSRGINTEASF.

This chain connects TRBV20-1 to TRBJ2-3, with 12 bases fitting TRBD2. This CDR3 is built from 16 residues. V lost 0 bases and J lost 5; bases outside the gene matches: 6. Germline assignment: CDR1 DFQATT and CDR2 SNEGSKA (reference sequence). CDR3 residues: CSARELTSGSGDTQYF. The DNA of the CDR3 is TGCAGTGCTAGAGAGTTGACTAGCGGGAGTGGAGATACGCAGTATTTT.